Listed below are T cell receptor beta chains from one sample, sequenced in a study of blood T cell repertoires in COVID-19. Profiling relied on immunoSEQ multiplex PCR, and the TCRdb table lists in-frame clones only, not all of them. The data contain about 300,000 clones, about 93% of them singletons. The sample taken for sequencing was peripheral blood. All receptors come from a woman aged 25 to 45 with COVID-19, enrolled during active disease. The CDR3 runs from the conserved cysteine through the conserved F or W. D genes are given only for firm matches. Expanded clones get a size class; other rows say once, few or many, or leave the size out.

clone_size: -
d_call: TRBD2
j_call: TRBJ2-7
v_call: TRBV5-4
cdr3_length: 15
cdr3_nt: TGTGCCAGCAGCTTGGGGCAGGCGGGAGCCTACGAGCAGTACTTC
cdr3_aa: CASSLGQAGAYEQYF

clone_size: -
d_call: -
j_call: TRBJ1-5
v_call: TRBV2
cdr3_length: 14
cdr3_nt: TGTGTCAGCAGTGAAGGGAGTGTATACCAGCCCCAGCATTTT
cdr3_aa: CVSSEGSVYQPQHF

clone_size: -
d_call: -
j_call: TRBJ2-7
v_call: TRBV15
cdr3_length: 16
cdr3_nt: TGTGCCACCAGCAGGAAGACGACAGGCTATACCTACGAGCAGTACTTC
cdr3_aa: CATSRKTTGYTYEQYF

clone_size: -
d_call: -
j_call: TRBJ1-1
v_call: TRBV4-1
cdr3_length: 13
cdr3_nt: TGCGCCAGCAGCCTTAATTCGGACACTGAAGCTTTCTTT
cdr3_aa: CASSLNSDTEAFF

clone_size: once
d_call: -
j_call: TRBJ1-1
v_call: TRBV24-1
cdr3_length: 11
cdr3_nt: TGTGCCACCATGGGGGGCACTGAAGCTTTCTTT
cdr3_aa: CATMGGTEAFF

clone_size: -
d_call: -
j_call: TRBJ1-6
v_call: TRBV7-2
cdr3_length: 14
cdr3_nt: TGTGCCAGCAGCTTCCGGGAAGTTAGTTCACCCCTCCACTTT
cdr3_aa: CASSFREVSSPLHF

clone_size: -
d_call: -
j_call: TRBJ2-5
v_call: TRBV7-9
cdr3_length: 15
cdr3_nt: TGTGCCAGCAGCCGCCTCCGGGGTACCAGAGAGACCCAGTACTTC
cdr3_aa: CASSRLRGTRETQYF

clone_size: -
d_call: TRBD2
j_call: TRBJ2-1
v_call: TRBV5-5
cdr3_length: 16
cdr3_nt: TGTGCCAGCAGCTTTGGACTAGCGTTGGGTGACAATGAGCAGTTCTTC
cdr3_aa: CASSFGLALGDNEQFF

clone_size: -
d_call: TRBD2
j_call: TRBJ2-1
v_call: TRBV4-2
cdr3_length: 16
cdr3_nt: TGTGCCAGCAGCCACCTACCGGCTAGCGGTCGCAATGAGCAGTTCTTC
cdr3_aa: CASSHLPASGRNEQFF

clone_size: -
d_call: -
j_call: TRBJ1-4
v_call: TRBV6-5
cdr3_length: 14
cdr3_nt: TGTGCCAGCATCGGGACACCTAATGGTGAAAAACTGTTTTTT
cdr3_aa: CASIGTPNGEKLFF

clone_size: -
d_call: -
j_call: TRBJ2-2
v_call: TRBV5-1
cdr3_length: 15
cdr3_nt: TGCGCCAGCAGCCTGGGGGCAACAGGATCCGGGGAGCTGTTTTTT
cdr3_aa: CASSLGATGSGELFF

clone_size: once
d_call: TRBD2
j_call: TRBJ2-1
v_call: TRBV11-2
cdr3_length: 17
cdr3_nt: TGTGCCAGCAGCTCCCTAGCGGGCCTAGAGACTTACAATGAGCAGTTCTTC
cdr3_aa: CASSSLAGLETYNEQFF

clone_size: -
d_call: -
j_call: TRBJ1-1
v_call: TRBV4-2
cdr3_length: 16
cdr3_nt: TGTGCCAGCAGCCAAGATAACGGGAACCCGAACACTGAAGCTTTCTTT
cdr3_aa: CASSQDNGNPNTEAFF

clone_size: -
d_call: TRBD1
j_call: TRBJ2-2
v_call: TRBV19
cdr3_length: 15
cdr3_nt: TGTGCCAGTAAGGGGGCGGACGCGAACACCGGGGAGCTGTTTTTT
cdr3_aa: CASKGADANTGELFF

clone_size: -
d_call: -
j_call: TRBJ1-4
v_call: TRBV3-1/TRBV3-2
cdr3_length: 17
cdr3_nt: TGTGCCAGCAGCCAAGACGGAACCAGGCTCTTGAATGAAAAACTGTTTTTT
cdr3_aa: CASSQDGTRLLNEKLFF

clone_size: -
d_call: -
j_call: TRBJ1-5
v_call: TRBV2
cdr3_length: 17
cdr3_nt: TGTGCCAGCAGTAGAGAAGCTCCCGGGGGGGGCAATCAGCCCCAGCATTTT
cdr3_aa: CASSREAPGGGNQPQHF

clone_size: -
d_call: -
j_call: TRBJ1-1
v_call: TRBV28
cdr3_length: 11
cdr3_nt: TGTGCCAGCACAGAGAACACTGAAGCTTTCTTT
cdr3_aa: CASTENTEAFF

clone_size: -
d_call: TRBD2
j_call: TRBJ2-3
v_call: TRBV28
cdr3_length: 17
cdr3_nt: TGTGCCAGCAGTTCTCTTATACGAGCGGCGGGAGGAGTTACGCAGTATTTT
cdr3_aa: CASSSLIRAAGGVTQYF

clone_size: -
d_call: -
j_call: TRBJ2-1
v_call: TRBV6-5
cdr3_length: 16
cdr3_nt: TGTGCCAGCAGTTACTTCGAGGGAGTAGGCCACAATGAGCAGTTCTTC
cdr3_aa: CASSYFEGVGHNEQFF

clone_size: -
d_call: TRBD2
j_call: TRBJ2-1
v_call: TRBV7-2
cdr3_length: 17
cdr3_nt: TGTGCCAGCAGCTTAGCGCGGGGACTAGCGGCCCACAATGAGCAGTTCTTC
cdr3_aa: CASSLARGLAAHNEQFF

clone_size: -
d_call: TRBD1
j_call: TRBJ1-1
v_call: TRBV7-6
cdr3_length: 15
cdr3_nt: TGTGCCAGCAGCCGAACGGGGACAGGGAGGACTGAAGCTTTCTTT
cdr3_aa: CASSRTGTGRTEAFF

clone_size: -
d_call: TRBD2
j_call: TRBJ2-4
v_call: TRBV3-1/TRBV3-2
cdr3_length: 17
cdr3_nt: TGTGCCAGCAGCCAACAGGCGGGCGGGAGGGCTGGAAACATTCAGTACTTC
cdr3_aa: CASSQQAGGRAGNIQYF

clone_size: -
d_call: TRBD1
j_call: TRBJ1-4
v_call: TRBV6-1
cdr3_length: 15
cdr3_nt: TGTGCCAGCAGTGAAACGACAGGGGCGGATGAAAAACTGTTTTTT
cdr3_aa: CASSETTGADEKLFF

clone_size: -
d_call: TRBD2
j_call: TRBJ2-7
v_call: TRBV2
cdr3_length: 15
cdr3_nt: TGTGCCAGCAGGGGGACTAGCGGGGATGCCTACGAGCAGTACTTC
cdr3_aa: CASRGTSGDAYEQYF

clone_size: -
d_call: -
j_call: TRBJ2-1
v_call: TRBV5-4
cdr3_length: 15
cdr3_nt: TGTGCCAGCAGCTTGGGACAGGGAGGTTTCAATGAGCAGTTCTTC
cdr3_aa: CASSLGQGGFNEQFF

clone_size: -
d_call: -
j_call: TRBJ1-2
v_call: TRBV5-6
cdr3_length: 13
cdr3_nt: TGTGCCAGCAGCTTAGGGGTTGGGTATGGCTACACCTTC
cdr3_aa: CASSLGVGYGYTF

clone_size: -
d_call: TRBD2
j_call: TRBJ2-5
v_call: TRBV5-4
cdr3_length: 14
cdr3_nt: TGTGCCAGCGGGGGCGGGGGGGCACGGGAGACCCAGTACTTC
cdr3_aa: CASGGGGARETQYF

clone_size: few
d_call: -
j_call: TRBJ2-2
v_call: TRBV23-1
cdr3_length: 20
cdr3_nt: TGCGCCAGCAGTCTGGCTAGGGGAGTGAGGGGGAGACCGAACACCGGGGAGCTGTTTTTT
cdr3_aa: CASSLARGVRGRPNTGELFF

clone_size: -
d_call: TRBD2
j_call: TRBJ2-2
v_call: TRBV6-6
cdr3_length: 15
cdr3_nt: TGTGCCAGCAGTGGGACTAGCGGGAGTGGCGGGGAGCTGTTTTTT
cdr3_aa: CASSGTSGSGGELFF

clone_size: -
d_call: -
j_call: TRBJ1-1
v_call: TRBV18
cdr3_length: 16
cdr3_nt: TGTGCCAGCTCACCGAATAATGGAGTACTGAACACTGAAGCTTTCTTT
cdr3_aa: CASSPNNGVLNTEAFF

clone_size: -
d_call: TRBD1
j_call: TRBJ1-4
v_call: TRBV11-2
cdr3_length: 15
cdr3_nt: TGTGCCAGCAGCGTAAACAGGGGTACTAATGAAAAACTGTTTTTT
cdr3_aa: CASSVNRGTNEKLFF

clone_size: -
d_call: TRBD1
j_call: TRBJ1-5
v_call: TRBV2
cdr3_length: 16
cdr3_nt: TGTGCCAGCAGCCGGGACAGGGAAGGCGGTCGGCAGCCCCAGCATTTT
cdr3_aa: CASSRDREGGRQPQHF

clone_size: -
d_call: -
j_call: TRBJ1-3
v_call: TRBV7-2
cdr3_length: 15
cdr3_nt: TGTGCCAGCAGCTTGGAGCTGGGTGGTGGAAACACCATATATTTT
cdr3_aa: CASSLELGGGNTIYF

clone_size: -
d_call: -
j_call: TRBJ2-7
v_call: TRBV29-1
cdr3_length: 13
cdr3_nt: TGCAGCGTTGAAGGGGGCGGGGTCGGGGAGCAGTACTTC
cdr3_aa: CSVEGGGVGEQYF

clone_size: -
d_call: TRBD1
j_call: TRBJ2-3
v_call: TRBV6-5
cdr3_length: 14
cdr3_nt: TGTGCCAGCAGTTACGAGGGGGCATCAGATACGCAGTATTTT
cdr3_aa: CASSYEGASDTQYF

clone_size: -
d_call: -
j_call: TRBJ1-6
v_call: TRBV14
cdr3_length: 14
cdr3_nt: TGTGCCAGCAGCCAAAGGCAGGGGAGTTCACCCCTCCACTTT
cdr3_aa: CASSQRQGSSPLHF

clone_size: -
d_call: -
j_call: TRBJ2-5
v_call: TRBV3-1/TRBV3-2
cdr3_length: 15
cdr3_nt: TGTGCCAGCAGCCAAGGGCAGGGGCTCGGGGAGACCCAGTACTTC
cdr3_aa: CASSQGQGLGETQYF

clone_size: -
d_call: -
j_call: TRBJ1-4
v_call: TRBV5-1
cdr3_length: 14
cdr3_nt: TGCGCCAGCAGCCCCACGAGGCCCGATGAAAAACTGTTTTTT
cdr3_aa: CASSPTRPDEKLFF

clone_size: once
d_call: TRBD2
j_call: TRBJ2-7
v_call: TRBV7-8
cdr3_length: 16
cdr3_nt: TGTGCCAGCAGCTTAGCATCCGGGACTATTTCCTACGAGCAGTACTTC
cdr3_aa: CASSLASGTISYEQYF

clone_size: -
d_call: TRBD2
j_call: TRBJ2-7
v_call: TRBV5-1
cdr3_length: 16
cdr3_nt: TGCGCCAGCAGCTTGAGACCCAGCGGGACCTCCTACGAGCAGTACTTC
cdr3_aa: CASSLRPSGTSYEQYF

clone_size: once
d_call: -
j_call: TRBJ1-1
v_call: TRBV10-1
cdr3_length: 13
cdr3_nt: TGCGCCAGCAGGCGTCAGGGGAACACTGAAGCTTTCTTT
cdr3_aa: CASRRQGNTEAFF

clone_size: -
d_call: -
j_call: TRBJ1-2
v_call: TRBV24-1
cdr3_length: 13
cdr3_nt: TGTGCCACCAGTGATTTACCAGGCTATGGCTACACCTTC
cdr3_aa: CATSDLPGYGYTF

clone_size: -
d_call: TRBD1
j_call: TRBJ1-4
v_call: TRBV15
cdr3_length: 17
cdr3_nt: TGTGCCACCAGCAGAGAAGGGACAGGGGGCTTTAGAGAAAAACTGTTTTTT
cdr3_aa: CATSREGTGGFREKLFF

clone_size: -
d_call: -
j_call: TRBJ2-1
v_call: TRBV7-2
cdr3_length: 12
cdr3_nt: TGTGCCAGCAGCCCGGGGTACAATGAGCAGTTCTTC
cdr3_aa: CASSPGYNEQFF

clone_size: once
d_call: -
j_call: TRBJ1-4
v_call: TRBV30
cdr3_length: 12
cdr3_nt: TGTGCCTGGAGTGTCTTTAATGAAAAACTGTTTTTT
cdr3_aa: CAWSVFNEKLFF

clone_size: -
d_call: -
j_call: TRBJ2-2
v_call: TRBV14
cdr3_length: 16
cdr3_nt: TGTGCCAGCAGCGGAATTGCGGGATTGGGCACCGGGGAGCTGTTTTTT
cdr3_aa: CASSGIAGLGTGELFF

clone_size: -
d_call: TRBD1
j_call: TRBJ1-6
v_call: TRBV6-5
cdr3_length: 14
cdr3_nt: TGTGCCAGCGTTTGGGGGGCAGGGGGCTCACCCCTCCACTTT
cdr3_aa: CASVWGAGGSPLHF

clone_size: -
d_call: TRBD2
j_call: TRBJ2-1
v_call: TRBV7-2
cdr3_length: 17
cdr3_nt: TGTGCCAGCAGCCCGGGACTAGCGGGAGGGATCTACAATGAGCAGTTCTTC
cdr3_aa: CASSPGLAGGIYNEQFF

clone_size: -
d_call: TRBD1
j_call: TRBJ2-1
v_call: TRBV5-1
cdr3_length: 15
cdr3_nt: TGCGCCAGCAGCTTAATCGGGACAGCTCACAATGAGCAGTTCTTC
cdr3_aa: CASSLIGTAHNEQFF

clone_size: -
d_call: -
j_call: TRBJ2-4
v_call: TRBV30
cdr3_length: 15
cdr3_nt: TGTGCCTGGAGTGCAATTGGGGGACATGGGGACATTCAGTACTTC
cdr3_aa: CAWSAIGGHGDIQYF

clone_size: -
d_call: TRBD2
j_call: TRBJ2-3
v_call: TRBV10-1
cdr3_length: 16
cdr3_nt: TGCGCCAGCGCCGCCGGGACTAGCGGGAGTGCAGATACGCAGTATTTT
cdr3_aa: CASAAGTSGSADTQYF

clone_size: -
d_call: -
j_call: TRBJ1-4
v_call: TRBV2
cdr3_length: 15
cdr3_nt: TGTGCCAGCAGTCAACAGGGTCGTACTAATGAAAAACTGTTTTTT
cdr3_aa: CASSQQGRTNEKLFF